These T cell receptor beta chains were read from a single sample in a study of T cell responses to AZD1222 COVID-19 vaccine. Repertoires were generated with immunoSEQ multiplex PCR, while TCRdb's copy carries only in-frame clones and drops some. Among around 120,000 clones listed, 92% were seen once. The source material was peripheral blood, sampled 28 days after the second AZD1222 dose. The receptor source for this set is an adult who received the AZD1222 COVID-19 vaccine. Both conserved end residues are part of each CDR3. D genes are given only for firm matches. Size is stated for part of the rows, as once, few or many counts, or as a class when the clone is expanded.

d_call j_call clone_size v_call cdr3_aa cdr3_nt
. TRBJ1-2 . TRBV15 CATSRAIQKDYGYTF TGTGCCACCAGCAGAGCGATTCAGAAAGACTATGGCTACACCTTC
TRBD2 TRBJ2-1 . TRBV10-3 CAISANRLSGSGNEQFF TGTGCCATCAGTGCTAACCGGCTAAGCGGGAGTGGTAATGAGCAGTTCTTC
. TRBJ2-5 . TRBV3-1/TRBV3-2 CASSVRDTQETQYF TGTGCCAGCAGCGTCCGGGACACACAAGAGACCCAGTACTTC
TRBD1 TRBJ2-2 . TRBV19 CASSVPGQLTGELFF TGTGCCAGTAGTGTCCCGGGACAGTTAACCGGGGAGCTGTTTTTT
TRBD2 TRBJ2-2 . TRBV10-2 CASSEQLAGLASTGELFF TGCGCCAGCAGTGAACAACTAGCGGGACTAGCTTCCACCGGGGAGCTGTTTTTT
TRBD1 TRBJ1-6 . TRBV28 CASSTPDRVLENSPLHF TGTGCCAGCAGTACCCCAGACAGGGTGCTTGAGAATTCACCCCTCCACTTT
. TRBJ2-6 . TRBV28 CASSAAGVGGANVLTF TGTGCCAGCAGTGCGGCAGGGGTTGGTGGGGCCAACGTCCTGACTTTC
. TRBJ2-5 . TRBV28 CASSLRETQYF TGTGCCAGCAGTTTGAGGGAGACCCAGTACTTC
. TRBJ1-1 . TRBV28 CASSFGVAEAFF TGTGCCAGCAGTTTCGGCGTCGCCGAAGCTTTCTTT
TRBD2 TRBJ2-3 . TRBV28 CASSSAGATDTQYF TGTGCCAGCAGTTCAGCGGGAGCAACAGATACGCAGTATTTT
TRBD1 TRBJ2-2 once TRBV18 CASSADRSTGELFF TGTGCCAGCTCAGCGGACAGGAGCACCGGGGAGCTGTTTTTT
TRBD1 TRBJ2-1 . TRBV10-1 CASRAGGGAEQFF TGCGCCAGCCGGGCAGGGGGTGGAGCTGAGCAGTTCTTC
. TRBJ1-2 . TRBV6-2/TRBV6-3 CASSYLGQDGYTF TGTGCCAGCAGTTACCTAGGGCAGGATGGCTACACCTTC
TRBD2 TRBJ2-2 . TRBV3-1/TRBV3-2 CASSHGTSGRSGELFF TGTGCCAGCAGCCACGGGACTAGCGGGAGGAGCGGGGAGCTGTTTTTT
TRBD1 TRBJ2-7 . TRBV27 CASSLGTGRDYEQYF TGTGCCAGCAGTTTAGGGACAGGGAGGGACTACGAGCAGTACTTC
TRBD1 TRBJ2-3 . TRBV10-1 CASREDRDRDTQYF TGCGCCAGCAGAGAGGACAGGGATAGAGATACGCAGTATTTT
. TRBJ2-7 . TRBV19 CASSDWGTSPAYF TGTGCCAGTAGTGATTGGGGGACAAGCCCAGCGTACTTC